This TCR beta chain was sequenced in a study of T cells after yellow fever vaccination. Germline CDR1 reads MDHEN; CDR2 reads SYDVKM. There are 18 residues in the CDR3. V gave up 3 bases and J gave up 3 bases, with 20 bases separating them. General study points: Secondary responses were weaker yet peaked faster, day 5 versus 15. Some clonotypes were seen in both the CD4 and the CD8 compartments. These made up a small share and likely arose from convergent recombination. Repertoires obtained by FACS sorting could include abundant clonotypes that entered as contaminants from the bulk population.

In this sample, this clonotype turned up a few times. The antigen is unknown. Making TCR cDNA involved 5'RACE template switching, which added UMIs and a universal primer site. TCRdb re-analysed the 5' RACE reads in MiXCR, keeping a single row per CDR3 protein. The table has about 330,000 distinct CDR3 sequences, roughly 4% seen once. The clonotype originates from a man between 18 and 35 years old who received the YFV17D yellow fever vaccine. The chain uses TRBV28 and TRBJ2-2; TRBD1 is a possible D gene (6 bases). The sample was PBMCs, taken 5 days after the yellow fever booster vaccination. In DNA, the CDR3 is TGTGCCAGCAGTTTTCGGTGGCAGGGGACGGTTCACACCGGGGAGCTGTTTTTT. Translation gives CASSFRWQGTVHTGELFF.